Below are 3 T cell receptor beta chains sequenced from a single sample in a study of human T cells and chemical hapten exposure. TCRdb reanalysed the RACE reads using MiXCR and keeps one entry per CDR3 protein. This sample yields about 190,000 distinct CDR3 sequences, of which under 25% are seen a single time; about 2.3% belongs to the top ten. The time point was: patch test 3, about 24 weeks after DPC sensitization. Treatment in this sample: therapeutic diphenylcyclopropenone sensitization with weekly scalp DPC. Sequenced here: whole blood, sampled in connection with sensitization to the hapten diphenylcyclopropenone (DPC). These receptors originate from a woman aged 40 to 55 with alopecia areata. Some clones in this sample may be carry-over from other donors' samples.

The chain uses TRBV29-1 and TRBJ2-1; D remains ambiguous. V was pared by 2 bases and J by 10 bases, with 15 bases between. This CDR3 is 13 amino acids long. Germline V gene sequence: CDR1 SQVTM, CDR2 ANQGSEA. The CDR3 loop reads CSVEPPMAYEQFF. Here the CDR3 DNA reads TGCAGCGTTGAACCCCCTATGGCTTACGAGCAGTTCTTC.

This clonotype was recorded at least ten times. The chain uses TRBV5-6 and TRBJ2-4; 8 nucleotides align to TRBD2. V lost 4 bases, J lost 7 bases, and 19 bases stayed unmatched. Germline CDR1 is SGHDT and CDR2 is YYEEEE. The CDR3 contains 18 residues. In nucleotides, the CDR3 is TGTGCCAGCAGCCCCGTTCAATCTGGAGCTAGCGGGCCCAACATTCAGTACTTC. Residues: CASSPVQSGASGPNIQYF.

This clonotype was seen more than once but under ten times. The rearrangement uses TRBV21-1 and TRBJ1-5. TRBV21-1 is given as a pseudogene. CDR3 size: 15 residues. The chain's CDR3 is CASSQYRDSNQPQHF. CDR3 nucleotides: TGTGCCAGCAGCCAGTACAGAGATAGCAATCAGCCCCAGCATTTT.